The rows below give T cell receptor beta chains drawn from one sample of a study of blood T cell repertoires in COVID-19. TCRdb's copy holds only in-frame clones and misses some; the assay was immunoSEQ multiplex PCR. The data contain about 170,000 clones, around four fifths of them singletons. Sequencing was carried out using peripheral blood. Source of these receptors: an older woman with COVID-19, enrolled during active disease. CDR3s include the opening cysteine and the closing phenylalanine or tryptophan. The order of the fields is clone size, V gene, D gene, J gene, CDR3 protein, CDR3 DNA. The D gene is left open where the match is weak. For some rows the clone size is stated as once, few or many, or as a class when expanded; others skip it.

NA,TRBV3-1/TRBV3-2,NA,TRBJ1-3,CASSQTTGPGNTIYF,TGTGCCAGCAGCCAAACCACAGGACCTGGAAACACCATATATTTT
NA,TRBV18,TRBD1,TRBJ2-5,CASSQGQGETQYF,TGTGCCAGCTCACAGGGACAGGGAGAGACCCAGTACTTC
NA,TRBV27,TRBD2,TRBJ2-1,CASSLAGLLYNEQFF,TGTGCCAGCAGTTTGGCGGGACTACTCTACAATGAGCAGTTCTTC
once,TRBV18,NA,TRBJ2-2,CASSPPVSGELFF,TGTGCCAGCTCCCCCCCGGTGTCCGGGGAGCTGTTTTTT
NA,TRBV10-3,TRBD1,TRBJ1-1,CAIGDRGFTEAFF,TGTGCCATCGGGGACAGGGGTTTTACTGAAGCTTTCTTT
NA,TRBV29-1,NA,TRBJ1-2,CSVGQAGGSYGYTF,TGCAGCGTTGGACAGGCCGGGGGGTCTTATGGCTACACCTTC
NA,TRBV5-1,TRBD1,TRBJ1-3,CASSVDRASGNTIYF,TGCGCCAGCAGCGTAGACAGGGCCTCGGGAAACACCATATATTTT
once,TRBV27,NA,TRBJ1-1,CASSLLGALDTEAFF,TGTGCCAGCAGTTTACTGGGGGCGCTGGACACTGAAGCTTTCTTT
few,TRBV15,TRBD1,TRBJ1-4,CATSRMPPGQGEEKLFF,TGTGCCACCAGCAGAATGCCCCCGGGACAGGGGGAAGAAAAACTGTTTTTT
NA,TRBV19,NA,TRBJ2-7,CASSPTLYYEQYF,TGTGCCAGTAGCCCTACGCTATACTACGAGCAGTACTTC
NA,TRBV5-1,NA,TRBJ2-3,CASSPEIGSTDTQYF,TGCGCCAGCAGCCCGGAGATAGGTTCAACAGATACGCAGTATTTT